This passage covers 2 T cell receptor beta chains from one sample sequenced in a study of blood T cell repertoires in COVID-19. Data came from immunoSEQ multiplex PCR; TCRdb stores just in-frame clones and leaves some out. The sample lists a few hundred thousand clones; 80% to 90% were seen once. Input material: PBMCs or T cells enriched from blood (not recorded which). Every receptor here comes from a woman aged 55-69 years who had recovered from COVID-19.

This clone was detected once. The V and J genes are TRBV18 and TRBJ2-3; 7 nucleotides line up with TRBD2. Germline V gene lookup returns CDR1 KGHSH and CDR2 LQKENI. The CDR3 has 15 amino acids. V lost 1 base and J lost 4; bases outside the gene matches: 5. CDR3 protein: CASSPRGGVSDTQYF. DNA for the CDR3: TGTGCCAGCTCACCACGGGGGGGAGTATCAGATACGCAGTATTTT.

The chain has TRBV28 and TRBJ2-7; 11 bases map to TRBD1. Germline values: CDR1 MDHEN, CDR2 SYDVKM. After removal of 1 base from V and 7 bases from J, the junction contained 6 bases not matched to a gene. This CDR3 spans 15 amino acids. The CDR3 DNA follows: TGTGCCAGCAGTTTATACGGACAGGGGGCAGGTGAGCAGTACTTC. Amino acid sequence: CASSLYGQGAGEQYF.